These 12 T cell receptor beta chains share one sample of origin, sequenced in a study of T cells in Graves' hyperthyroidism and ophthalmopathy. RNA transcripts served as the template for amplifying TCR beta CDR3 regions. Researchers ran a first-round RT-PCR on the TCR CDR3 using the HTBI primer set. MiXCR, run by TCRdb on the multiplex PCR reads, gives a single entry per CDR3 protein. The data show 500,000 or so distinct CDR3 sequences, 17% seen once. The specimen sequenced was blood. The receptors derive from a woman in her late teens or twenties with Graves' ophthalmopathy.

Note on this clonotype: Relative to the germline gene, one junction end is altered; a read error may explain this. The chain has TRBV30 and TRBJ2-5, with D maybe TRBD1 (6 bases). Germline assignment: CDR1 GTSNPN and CDR2 SVGIG (reference sequence). CDR3 length: 13 amino acids. In DNA, the CDR3 is TGTGCCTGGAAACTCTATGGGACACCGAGCGTTGACTTC. Amino acid sequence: CAWKLYGTPSVDF.

This clonotype was seen at least ten times. The chain is built from TRBV5-6 and TRBJ2-1; 7 nucleotides align to TRBD1. Germline V gives CDR1 SGHDT, CDR2 YYEEEE. J gave up 6 bases and V 3 bases, and 6 bases lay outside the gene matches. The CDR3 length is 14 residues. The CDR3 protein is CASSWDSTSNEQFF. The DNA for the CDR3 is TGTGCCAGCAGCTGGGACAGTACGAGCAATGAGCAGTTCTTC.

This clonotype was observed at least ten times. The rearrangement joins TRBV24-1 to TRBJ2-3, with no clear D. Between the trimmed V and J ends, which lost 2 bases and 2 bases, there was a span of 4 bases. This CDR3 has 13 amino acids. Germline assignment: CDR1 KGHDR and CDR2 SFDVKD. The CDR3 nucleotides read TGTGCCACCAGTGATTCGACCACAGATACGCAGTATTTT. Amino acid sequence: CATSDSTTDTQYF.

This clonotype turned up a few times. Relative to the germline gene, one junction end is altered; a read error may explain this. The chain joins TRBV7-2 to TRBJ2-7, with 7 bases lining up with TRBD1. The length of the CDR3 is 15 residues. Per the germline V gene, CDR1 is SGHTA and CDR2 is FQGNSA. The CDR3 reads CASSQLITGVYEQYF. The CDR3, as DNA: TGCGCCAGCAGCCAACTCATCACAGGGGTCTACGAGCAGTACTTC.

This clonotype was detected many times. CDR3 protein: CASSEIGTGGLHEQYF. The CDR3 coding sequence is TGTGCCAGCAGCGAAATTGGGACAGGGGGTCTTCACGAGCAGTACTTC. The chain couples TRBV7-8 to TRBJ2-7, with 11 bases matching TRBD1. Germline loops: CDR1 SGHVS, CDR2 FQNEAQ. CDR3 size: 16 residues. V was pared by 5 bases and J by 5 bases, with 11 bases of the junction left unmatched.

The gene calls are TRBV28 and TRBJ1-6, with D possibly being TRBD1 (5 bases). CDR1 is MDHEN and CDR2 is SYDVKM in the germline V gene. The CDR3 totals 15 residues. V was clipped by 5 bases and J by 7 bases, with 15 bases between them. The CDR3: CASSTTVLTNSPLHF. CDR3 in DNA: TGTGCCAGCAGTACGACAGTCCTTACCAATTCACCCCTCCACTTT. The full variable domain, completed using reference TRBV28 and TRBJ1-6, is DVKVTQSSRYLVKRTGEKVFLECVQDMDHENMFWYRQDPGLGLRLIYFSYDVKMKEKGDIPEGYSVSREKKERFSLILESASTNQTSMYLCASSTTVLTNSPLHFGNGTRLTVT.

The rearrangement joins TRBV7-9 to TRBJ2-1; unclear D gene. The CDR3 spans 15 residues. V shed 6 bases and J shed 9 bases, with 21 bases lying between them. CDR1 and CDR2 from the germline V gene are SEHNR and FQNEAQ (reference sequence). The CDR3 loop reads CASRLGPQDRVEQFF. The CDR3 nucleotides read TGTGCCAGCAGACTTGGACCGCAGGATCGGGTTGAGCAGTTCTTC.

This clonotype was seen at least ten times. This chain links TRBV11-2 with TRBJ2-2; D gene unclear. In germline, CDR1 is SGHAT, CDR2 FQNNGV. The CDR3 spans 14 residues. Trimming shortened V by 7 bases and J by 1 base, and 10 bases separated the two germline ends. The CDR3 nucleotides read TGTGCCAGCAAACTTCCTCTGAACACCGGGGAGCTGTTTTTT. It specifies CASKLPLNTGELFF. The entire variable domain, with the rest obtained from reference TRBV11-2 and TRBJ2-2, is as follows: EAGVAQSPRYKIIEKRQSVAFWCNPISGHATLYWYQQILGQGPKLLIQFQNNGVVDDSQLPKDRFSAERLKGVDSTLKIQPAKLEDSAVYLCASKLPLNTGELFFGEGSRLTVL.

This clonotype appeared many times. The gene calls are TRBV28 and TRBJ1-1; D is unclear. The ends were cut back, 1 base at V and 5 bases at J, with 14 bases in the middle. The CDR3 loop spans 15 amino acids. Germline CDR1 MDHEN, CDR2 SYDVKM. The CDR3 region has the DNA TGTGCCAGCAGTTTATCTCCGGGGATGGGAACTGAAGCTTTCTTT. As protein: CASSLSPGMGTEAFF. Complete variable domain (other parts from reference TRBV28 and TRBJ1-1): DVKVTQSSRYLVKRTGEKVFLECVQDMDHENMFWYRQDPGLGLRLIYFSYDVKMKEKGDIPEGYSVSREKKERFSLILESASTNQTSMYLCASSLSPGMGTEAFFGQGTRLTVV.

This clonotype was detected ten times or more. V is TRBV18 and J is TRBJ1-2; TRBD1 matches at 8 bases. Germline assignment: CDR1 KGHSH and CDR2 LQKENI. V lost 6 bases to trimming and J lost 3 bases; unmatched junction nucleotides: 6. The CDR3 spans 14 residues. CDR3 coding DNA: TGTGCCAGCTCCCTGGACAGGGATGACTATGGCTACACCTTC. This encodes CASSLDRDDYGYTF.

About this clonotype: No DNA is shown, since the ends of the CDR3 on it are uncertain; the CDR3 is the one TCRdb lists. The chain links TRBV11-3 to TRBJ2-7; the table's D gene call, TRBD1, was not cross checked with the DNA. Per germline, CDR1 SGHNT and CDR2 YENEEA. The CDR3 spans 20 amino acids, including both terminal residues. The CDR3: CASSFYICSAHGTLKGEQYF.

The J gene is TRBJ2-5, the V gene TRBV12-3 or TRBV12-4, with D possibly matching TRBD1 (6 bases). V dropped 9 bases and J dropped 7 bases, with 24 bases sitting between them. The CDR3 is made up of 15 amino acids. The CDR3 DNA reads TGTGCCAGTAGTATTGGACAGCCCTTATCGTGGACCCAGTACTTC. It translates to CASSIGQPLSWTQYF.